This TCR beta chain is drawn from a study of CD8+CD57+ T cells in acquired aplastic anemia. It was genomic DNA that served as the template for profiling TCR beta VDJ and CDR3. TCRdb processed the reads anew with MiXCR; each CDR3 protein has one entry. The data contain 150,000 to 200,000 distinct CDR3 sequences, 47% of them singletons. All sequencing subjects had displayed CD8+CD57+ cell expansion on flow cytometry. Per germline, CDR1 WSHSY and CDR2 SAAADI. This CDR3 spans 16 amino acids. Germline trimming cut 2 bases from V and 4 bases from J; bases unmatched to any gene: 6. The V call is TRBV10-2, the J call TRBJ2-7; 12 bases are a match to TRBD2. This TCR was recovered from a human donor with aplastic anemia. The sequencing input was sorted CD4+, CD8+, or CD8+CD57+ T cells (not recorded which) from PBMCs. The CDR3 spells CASSERGLAGLYEQYF. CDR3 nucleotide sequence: TGCGCCAGCAGTGAGAGGGGACTAGCGGGCCTTTACGAGCAGTACTTC.